This record concerns one TCR beta chain sequence. TCRdb ran MiXCR on the RACE reads and lists one entry per CDR3 protein. This table holds 62,000 or so distinct CDR3 sequences, approximately 11% found once. This record belongs to a study of human T cells and chemical hapten exposure. The CDR3 extends over 15 amino acids. Unmatched junction bases numbered 2, after V lost 1 base and J lost 4 bases. In germline, CDR1 is SQVTM, CDR2 ANQGSEA. Indicated time point: pre-sensitization, week 0. Treatment given: therapeutic diphenylcyclopropenone sensitization with weekly scalp DPC. Sample: whole blood, taken in connection with sensitization to the hapten diphenylcyclopropenone (DPC). The V gene is TRBV29-1, the J gene TRBJ2-1, with 12 bases lining up with TRBD2. This TCR was recovered from a woman aged 50 to 60 with alopecia areata. Some clones in this sample may be carry-over from other donors' samples. The CDR3: CSVEGLAGGYNEQFF. The CDR3, as DNA: TGCAGCGTTGAAGGGCTAGCGGGAGGGTACAATGAGCAGTTCTTC.